Listed here are 17 T cell receptor beta chains from one sample, sequenced in a study of tumor and adjacent non-tumor tissue in lung cancer. The library came from three nested PCR rounds adapted from ARM-PCR protocols. TCRdb itself ran the multiplex PCR reads through MiXCR, one entry per CDR3 protein. Of 100,000 or so distinct CDR3 sequences in the sample, around three fifths were seen once. No cell sorting was done before RNA was extracted from the tissue. More than 3 cm separated this lung sample from the edge of the tumor. The specimen sequenced was distant non-tumor lung tissue. These receptors came from a man between 25 and 39 years old with non-small cell lung cancer.

This clonotype was recorded at least ten times. V gene TRBV10-3 combines with J gene TRBJ2-7; perhaps TRBD1 as D (5 bases). The V gene's germline CDR1 is ENHRY and CDR2 SYGVKD. Trimming pared 8 bases from V and 10 bases from J, leaving 18 bases between. This CDR3 comprises 12 residues. DNA of the CDR3: TGTGCCATCGGCGATGGTAGGGGAAATCAGTACTTC. This codes for CAIGDGRGNQYF.

This clonotype was detected only a few times. This rearrangement joins TRBV10-3 to TRBJ2-2, with unresolved D. The germline V gene has CDR1 ENHRY and CDR2 SYGVKD. Trimming left V 4 bases short and J 1 base short, with 4 bases between. The CDR3 length is 13 residues. DNA of the CDR3: TGTGCCATCAGTGGAGGGAACACCGGGGAGCTGTTTTTT. Residues: CAISGGNTGELFF.

With regard to this clonotype: At one end the junction does not follow the germline gene, possibly because of a read error. The chain is built from TRBV6-2 or TRBV6-3 and TRBJ1-1, with D hard to call. The CDR3 covers 13 residues. Looked up from germline, CDR1 is MNHEY and CDR2 is SVGEGT. DNA of the CDR3: TGTGCCAGCAGCTACGGGTCGGGCACTGAAGATTTCTTT. Its translation is CASSYGSGTEDFF.

Worth noting for this clonotype: One junction end does not reproduce the germline sequence, and a read error may be involved. This chain uses TRBV6-1 with TRBJ2-2; D is possibly TRBD2 (7 bases). CDR1 is MNHNS and CDR2 is SASEGT in the germline V gene. The CDR3 has 15 amino acids. DNA for the CDR3: TGTACCAGCAGTGATTCCGGGGGGCTACGCGGGAAGCTGTTTTTT. Translating it yields CTSSDSGGLRGKLFF.

The table lists this clonotype with many counts. The gene calls are TRBV6-6 and TRBJ2-7; TRBD2 aligns across 8 bases. CDR1 MNHNY and CDR2 SVGAGI come from the germline V gene (reference sequence). The CDR3 sequence is 15 residues long. Unmatched junction bases numbered 12, after V lost 7 bases and J lost 4 bases. As DNA, the CDR3 is TGTGCCAGCATCCCGGGACTAGGGGGGAAGTACGAGCAGTACTTC. Translating gives CASIPGLGGKYEQYF.

To note about this clonotype: It may be a read error: a sequence one base away is much more abundant. The gene calls are TRBV20-1 and TRBJ2-1; D uncertain. The CDR3 is 13 residues long. Trimming removed 8 bases from V and 2 bases from J, with 13 bases in between. The germline V gene encodes CDR1 DFQATT and CDR2 SNEGSKA (reference sequence). This CDR3 reads CSFEQETYNEQFF. CDR3 nucleotides: TGCAGTTTCGAGCAGGAAACCTACAATGAGCAGTTCTTC.

The genes are TRBV11-2 and TRBJ2-5; tentatively, D is TRBD2 (6 bases). From germline, CDR1 is SGHAT and CDR2 FQNNGV. With 5 bases removed from V and 9 bases from J, the gap between germline ends came to 10 bases. CDR3 length: 11 amino acids. In DNA form, the CDR3 reads TGTGCCAGCAGCCGTGGGGAGGCCCAGTACTTC. This encodes CASSRGEAQYF.

Comment on this clonotype: This is likely a read error, given that the CDR3 carries no conserved phenylalanine or tryptophan at its end. The gene calls are TRBV6-2 or TRBV6-3 and TRBJ1-5; the D gene is possibly TRBD1 (6 bases). This CDR3 comprises 14 residues. Germline CDR1 reads MNHEY; CDR2 reads SVGEGT. CDR3 residues: CASRVGGWDQPQHY. The CDR3 DNA follows: TGCGCCAGCAGAGTGGGGGGCTGGGATCAGCCCCAGCATTAT.

With regard to this clonotype: A read error may produce the germline difference seen at one junction end. The chain couples TRBV11-2 to TRBJ2-1, with D maybe TRBD2 (6 bases). The CDR3 is made up of 15 amino acids. Germline loops: CDR1 SGHAT, CDR2 FQNNGV. For the CDR3, the DNA is TGTGCCAGCAGCTTAGTCCTTGCGGGGATTGATGAGCAGTTCTTT. It is translated as CASSLVLAGIDEQFF.

As for this clonotype: A read error is likely, as this CDR3 ends without the conserved phenylalanine or tryptophan. The genes are TRBV6-1 and TRBJ2-7, with D perhaps TRBD1 or TRBD2 (5 bases each). The germline V gene has CDR1 MNHNS and CDR2 SASEGT. This CDR3 spans 15 amino acids. The CDR3: CASSREDGTPYEQYL. The DNA of the CDR3 is TGTGCAAGCAGCCGAGAAGACGGGACCCCCTACGAGCAGTACTTA.

In the case of this clonotype: This may arise from a read error, as a much more abundant clone is one base away. The chain is built from TRBV7-9 and TRBJ1-5; 7 positions match TRBD1. Trimming removed 1 base from V and 9 bases from J; junction bases left unmatched: 3. Germline loops: CDR1 SEHNR, CDR2 FQNEAQ (reference sequence). The CDR3 is made up of 13 amino acids. This CDR3 reads CASSLEGARPQHF. The CDR3, as DNA: TGTGCCAGCAGCTTAGAGGGGGCTCGGCCCCAGCATTTT. Filled out from reference TRBV7-9 and TRBJ1-5, the complete variable domain reads DTGVSQNPRHKITKRGQNVTFRCDPISEHNRLYWYRQTLGQGPEFLTYFQNEAQLEKSRLLSDRFSAERPKGSFSTLEIQRTEQGDSAMYLCASSLEGARPQHFGDGTRLSIL.

On this clonotype itself: This may stem from a read error, because a much larger clone lies one nucleotide away. This chain uses TRBV10-3 with TRBJ2-7; 7 bases match TRBD1. Germline CDR1 ENHRY, CDR2 SYGVKD. The CDR3 is 14 amino acids. The CDR3 bases are TGTGCCATCTTGGATACGGACAGGTACCACGAGCGGTACTTC. Protein sequence: CAILDTDRYHERYF.

In regard to this clonotype: The conserved closing phenylalanine or tryptophan is absent in this CDR3, likely reflecting a read error. This chain links TRBV5-4 with TRBJ2-7; D remains ambiguous. The CDR3 has 12 amino acids. Germline CDR1 and CDR2: SGHNT and YYREEE (reference sequence). V was cut by 4 bases and J by 7 bases, with 12 bases left in between. CDR3 protein: CASSPRAGEQYS. CDR3 bases: TGTGCCAGCAGCCCCCGGGCCGGGGAGCAGTACTCC.

On this clonotype: A clone one base away is much larger, so this may be a read error. CDR3 nucleotide sequence: TGCGCCAGCAGCCAAGATCTGGGGGCGAACACTGAAACTTTCTTT. This gives the protein CASSQDLGANTETFF. The rearrangement uses TRBV4-1 and TRBJ1-1; tentatively, D is TRBD1 (6 bases). Germline V gives CDR1 MGHRA, CDR2 YSYEKL. The CDR3 consists of 15 residues.

Comments on this clonotype: An end of the junction differs from the germline gene, which may be a read error. This CDR3 is CASSWRGQTYNEQFF. CDR3 coding DNA: TGCGCCAGTAGCTGGCGGGGACAGACCTACAATGAGCAGTTCTTC. This chain uses TRBV5-1 with TRBJ2-1; D perhaps matches TRBD1 (7 bases). Germline-derived CDR1 and CDR2 are SGHRS and YFSETQ. The CDR3 contains 15 residues.

The V call is TRBV6-6, the J call TRBJ2-7; D is possibly TRBD1 or TRBD2 (5 bases each). The CDR3 spans 14 residues. Germline values: CDR1 MNHNY, CDR2 SVGAGI (reference sequence). Trimming removed 5 bases from V and 9 bases from J, with 20 bases in between. In nucleotides, the CDR3 is TGTGCCAGCAGTCAGATCTCGGGGCTCGGCGTGCAGTACTTC. Protein sequence: CASSQISGLGVQYF.

This clonotype was counted ten times or more. The rearrangement joins TRBV4-1 to TRBJ1-6; the D is unclear. Trimming removed 4 bases at V and 7 bases at J, with 11 bases between. The CDR3 is 14 amino acids. Looked up from germline, CDR1 is MGHRA and CDR2 is YSYEKL. CDR3 amino acids: CASSLDGTNSPLHF. DNA for the CDR3: TGCGCCAGCAGCCTGGACGGTACCAATTCACCCCTCCACTTT.